Presented here are 27 T cell receptor beta chains from one specimen sequenced in a study of STAT5B mutations in CD4+ large granular lymphocyte leukemia. Using immunoSEQ multiplex PCR, the repertoire was profiled, and TCRdb retains in-frame clones only, with some absent. The sample holds some 29,000 clones, about three quarters seen once. The sequenced material came from CD4+ T cells from blood buffy coats. These receptors were taken from a human donor in good health.

The chain is built from TRBV19 and TRBJ2-1, with no clear D. CDR3 length: 15 amino acids. The V end lost 5 bases, the J end lost 0 bases, and 11 bases lay between the germline ends. Germline lookup yields CDR1 LNHDA and CDR2 SQIVND (reference sequence). CDR3 in amino acids: CASSLLVSSYNEQFF. CDR3 sequence (DNA): TGTGCCAGTAGTTTGCTAGTCAGCTCCTACAATGAGCAGTTCTTC.

This rearrangement joins TRBV6-6 to TRBJ1-3; 9 bases agree with TRBD1. Germline V gene sequence: CDR1 MNHNY, CDR2 SVGAGI (reference sequence). Trimming at V came to 2 bases and at J to 8 bases, leaving 7 bases not matched to a gene. This CDR3 spans 15 amino acids. CDR3 protein: CASSYVLQGADTIYF. CDR3 DNA sequence: TGTGCCAGCAGTTACGTCCTACAGGGGGCGGACACCATATATTTT.

This rearrangement joins TRBV30 to TRBJ2-7; 10 nucleotides align to TRBD1. There are 13 residues in the CDR3. From germline, CDR1 is GTSNPN and CDR2 SVGIG (reference sequence). V lost 8 bases, J lost 1 base, and 5 bases stayed unmatched. CDR3 DNA: TGTGCCGGGGGGACAGGGGTTTCCTACGAGCAGTACGTC. Translated, it gives CAGGTGVSYEQYV.

The chain carries TRBV29-1 and TRBJ2-3; D may be TRBD2 (6 bases). This CDR3 contains 12 residues. In germline, CDR1 is SQVTM, CDR2 ANQGSEA. V lost 5 bases, J lost 6 bases, and 12 bases lay in between. The CDR3 region has the DNA TGCAGCGTTCCGGGACTGGGGGATACGCAGTATTTT. Residues: CSVPGLGDTQYF.

The rearrangement joins TRBV18 to TRBJ2-3; TRBD2 aligns across 9 bases. This CDR3 comprises 16 residues. Germline loops: CDR1 KGHSH, CDR2 LQKENI. J gave up 2 bases and V 3 bases, and 6 bases lay outside the gene matches. CDR3 in amino acids: CASSPVSGGFTDTQYF. The DNA for the CDR3 is TGTGCCAGCTCACCCGTTAGCGGGGGATTCACAGATACGCAGTATTTT.

The rearrangement links TRBV2 to TRBJ1-1; D may be TRBD1 (5 bases). This CDR3 contains 15 residues. The germline V gene encodes CDR1 SNHLY and CDR2 FYNNEI. Trimming left V 1 base short and J 5 bases short, with 14 bases between. CDR3 in DNA: TGTGCCAGCAGTGAAGGATTGGGGGGGAGGACTGAAGCTTTCTTT. It specifies CASSEGLGGRTEAFF.

This chain connects TRBV6-5 to TRBJ1-4; maybe TRBD1 (5 bases). The germline V gene has CDR1 MNHEY and CDR2 SVGAGI. The V end was cut by 6 bases, the J end by 8 bases, with 13 bases between. The CDR3 spans 13 residues. CDR3 sequence: CASRRGAREKLFF. For the CDR3, the DNA is TGTGCCAGCAGGCGAGGGGCCCGAGAAAAACTGTTTTTT.

This chain connects TRBV30 to TRBJ2-1, with a possible D match to TRBD2 (5 bases). The length of the CDR3 is 19 residues. Trimming left V 2 bases short and J 7 bases short, with 30 bases between. The germline CDR1 and CDR2 sequences are GTSNPN and SVGIG (reference sequence). The CDR3 DNA follows: TGTGCCTGGAGTACCAATACCGGAACCGCCCTCCTACCGGGGAATGAGCAGTTCTTC. It encodes CAWSTNTGTALLPGNEQFF.

This clone was recorded once. One end of the junction is discordant with germline, which a read error may explain. The chain's CDR3 is CASSLAAGPNTGELFF. Here the CDR3 DNA reads TGTGCTAGCAGCTTAGCGGCGGGGCCAAACACCGGGGAGCTGTTTTTT. This chain joins TRBV7-7 and TRBJ2-2, with D possibly being TRBD2 (6 bases). Per germline, CDR1 SSHAT and CDR2 FNYEAQ (reference sequence). The CDR3 has 16 amino acids.

V is TRBV11-3 and J is TRBJ2-7; D gene ambiguous. CDR1 is SGHNT and CDR2 is YENEEA in the germline V gene. Trimming pared 6 bases from V and 6 bases from J, leaving 15 bases between. The CDR3 has 13 residues. The CDR3 sequence is CASSSTLATEQYF. CDR3 in DNA: TGTGCCAGCAGTTCAACCTTAGCCACCGAGCAGTACTTC.

The rearrangement links TRBV7-8 to TRBJ2-2, with 10 bases that match TRBD2. The ends lost 6 bases at V and 4 bases at J; junction bases unmatched: 8. Germline CDR1 SGHVS, CDR2 FQNEAQ. The CDR3 is 16 residues long. CDR3 nucleotide sequence: TGTGCCAGCAGGTACCCGGGACTAGCGTCCACCGGGGAGCTGTTTTTT. The encoded protein is CASRYPGLASTGELFF.

This clone was detected a few times. The chain couples TRBV28 to TRBJ2-7, with TRBD1 identical over 8 bases. With 7 bases clipped from V and 4 bases from J, the junction kept 15 bases outside the gene matches. CDR3 length: 16 residues. Germline CDR1 reads MDHEN; CDR2 reads SYDVKM. The DNA of the CDR3 is TGTGCCAGCACCGCACAGGGGGGACACACTCGGTACGAGCAGTACTTC. Amino acids: CASTAQGGHTRYEQYF.

The genes are TRBV5-1 and TRBJ2-5, with 8 bases aligning to TRBD2. V lost 3 bases, J lost 0 bases, and 7 bases stayed unmatched. There are 16 residues in the CDR3. Germline V lookup: CDR1 SGHRS, CDR2 YFSETQ. CDR3 nucleotide sequence: TGCGCCAGCAGCTCCTCCGGGGGGGAGTACCAAGAGACCCAGTACTTC. Residues: CASSSSGGEYQETQYF.

CDR3 sequence (DNA): TGTGCCAGCAGTAAGCCGGGAGCCTACGAGCAGTACTTC. As protein: CASSKPGAYEQYF. The chain uses TRBV6-5 and TRBJ2-7; TRBD2 is a possible D gene (6 bases). The germline V and J ends were trimmed by 5 bases and 2 bases, with 10 bases remaining between them. Germline CDR1 is MNHEY and CDR2 is SVGAGI. The CDR3 contains 13 residues.

This clone occurred once. The chain uses TRBV10-1 and TRBJ2-2; 11 positions match TRBD2. V lost 7 bases to trimming and J lost 3 bases; unmatched junction nucleotides: 1. CDR1 and CDR2 from the germline V gene are WNHNN and SYGVQD (reference sequence). This CDR3 has 14 residues. This CDR3 reads CASKTSGDTGELFF. For the CDR3, the DNA is TGCGCCAGCAAGACTAGCGGGGACACCGGGGAGCTGTTTTTT.

Here the CDR3 DNA reads TGTGCCTGGCAGGGGGCGAACTATGGCTACACCTTC. Amino acids: CAWQGANYGYTF. The genes are TRBV30 and TRBJ1-2; 8 positions agree with TRBD1. The CDR3 contains 12 residues. The V gene's germline CDR1 is GTSNPN and CDR2 SVGIG (reference sequence). After removal of 5 bases from V and 2 bases from J, the junction contained 1 base not matched to a gene.

J is TRBJ1-1 and V is TRBV11-2; possible D gene TRBD1, 5 bases. V lost 2 bases, J lost 6 bases, and 13 bases lay in between. This CDR3 contains 14 residues. Germline-derived CDR1 and CDR2 are SGHAT and FQNNGV. CDR3 loop: CASSLRLGGPEAFF. The CDR3 nucleotides read TGTGCCAGCAGCTTAAGATTGGGGGGACCTGAAGCTTTCTTT.

The chain couples TRBV5-1 to TRBJ1-4; 8 nucleotides agree with TRBD1. The V gene's germline CDR1 is SGHRS and CDR2 YFSETQ. This CDR3 region has 15 residues. The junction had 10 bases not matched to a gene; V was cut back by 4 bases and J by 8 bases. CDR3 bases: TGCGCCAGCAGCGGAACGACAGGGGTTGGGGAAAAACTGTTTTTT. Translated: CASSGTTGVGEKLFF.

The genes are TRBV12-5 and TRBJ2-3; 7 bases are a match to TRBD2. The CDR3 has 18 amino acids. Germline V gene sequence: CDR1 LGHNT, CDR2 FRNRAP. With V trimmed by 0 bases and J by 0 bases, 9 bases remained unmatched. The CDR3 nucleotides are TGTGCTAGTGGTTTGGTGATAGAGACTAGCAGTAGCACAGATACGCAGTATTTT. Residues: CASGLVIETSSSTDTQYF.

V and J are TRBV5-4 and TRBJ2-3; D may be TRBD1 (9 bases). Trimming left V 0 bases short and J 8 bases short, with 22 bases between. This CDR3 has 17 amino acids. In germline, CDR1 is SGHNT, CDR2 YYREEE (reference sequence). CDR3 sequence: CASSLVPDRGAGGTQYF. The CDR3, as DNA: TGTGCCAGCAGCTTGGTCCCTGACAGGGGGGCGGGGGGTACGCAGTATTTT.

This clone appeared once. The gene calls are TRBV29-1 and TRBJ2-1, with 7 nucleotides matching TRBD2. The CDR3 runs to 16 residues. CDR1 is SQVTM and CDR2 is ANQGSEA in the germline V gene. V gave up 2 bases and J gave up 4 bases; unmatched junction bases: 11. CDR3 region: CSVEKRLAAAYNEQFF. The CDR3 DNA sequence: TGCAGCGTTGAAAAGAGACTAGCAGCCGCATACAATGAGCAGTTCTTC.

This sequence joins TRBV28 and TRBJ2-7, with TRBD1 identical over 7 bases. The germline V gene encodes CDR1 MDHEN and CDR2 SYDVKM. This CDR3 region has 17 residues. Unmatched junction bases numbered 14, after V lost 4 bases and J lost 2 bases. CDR3 DNA sequence: TGTGCCAGCAGTTCTTTCTCCGGGACAGCCAGTCCCTACGAGCAGTACGTC. Residues: CASSSFSGTASPYEQYV.

V and J are TRBV18 and TRBJ2-5; weak D call: TRBD1 (6 bases). With 6 bases removed from V and 1 base from J, the gap between germline ends came to 9 bases. CDR1 and CDR2 (germline): KGHSH, LQKENI. This CDR3 is 13 amino acids long. The CDR3: CASSRQVQETQYF. As DNA, the CDR3 is TGTGCCAGCTCTCGACAGGTCCAAGAGACCCAGTACTTC.

The genes are TRBV5-1 and TRBJ2-2; tentatively, D is TRBD1 (6 bases). The CDR3 has 16 amino acids. From germline, CDR1 is SGHRS and CDR2 YFSETQ. V shed 4 bases and J shed 5 bases, with 18 bases lying between them. In DNA, the CDR3 is TGCGCCAGCAGCACAACCCCGGGACATCAAACCGGGGAGCTGTTTTTT. Encoded protein: CASSTTPGHQTGELFF. Together with reference TRBV5-1 and TRBJ2-2, the CDR3 gives the full variable domain: KAGVTQTPRYLIKTRGQQVTLSCSPISGHRSVSWYQQTPGQGLQFLFEYFSETQRNKGNFPGRFSGRQFSNSRSEMNVSTLELGDSALYLCASSTTPGHQTGELFFGEGSRLTVL.

The rearrangement joins TRBV5-4 to TRBJ1-1; weak D call: TRBD1 (6 bases). The V end lost 1 base, the J end lost 4 bases, and 11 bases lay between the germline ends. CDR3 length: 14 amino acids. CDR1 and CDR2 from the germline V gene are SGHNT and YYREEE (reference sequence). The CDR3 loop is CASSLRGIGTEAFF. Written as DNA, the CDR3 is TGTGCCAGCAGCTTGAGGGGGATAGGCACTGAAGCTTTCTTT.

This chain joins TRBV10-3 and TRBJ2-1, with TRBD1 identical over 8 bases. CDR3 length equals 15 residues. Trimming at V came to 3 bases and at J to 6 bases, leaving 7 bases not matched to a gene. Germline CDR1 is ENHRY and CDR2 is SYGVKD. The CDR3 coding sequence is TGTGCCATCAGTGACTTACAGGGGGGCCTCAATGAGCAGTTCTTC. This translates into CAISDLQGGLNEQFF.

The J gene is TRBJ2-3, the V gene TRBV30, with TRBD2 identical over 7 bases. Trimming took 5 bases from V and 11 from J; bases not matched to a gene: 10. Germline assignment: CDR1 GTSNPN and CDR2 SVGIG (reference sequence). The CDR3 consists of 12 residues. The CDR3 DNA sequence: TGTGCCTGGGGGGGTAGTCCGGGGGGGCAGTATTTT. Its protein is CAWGGSPGGQYF.